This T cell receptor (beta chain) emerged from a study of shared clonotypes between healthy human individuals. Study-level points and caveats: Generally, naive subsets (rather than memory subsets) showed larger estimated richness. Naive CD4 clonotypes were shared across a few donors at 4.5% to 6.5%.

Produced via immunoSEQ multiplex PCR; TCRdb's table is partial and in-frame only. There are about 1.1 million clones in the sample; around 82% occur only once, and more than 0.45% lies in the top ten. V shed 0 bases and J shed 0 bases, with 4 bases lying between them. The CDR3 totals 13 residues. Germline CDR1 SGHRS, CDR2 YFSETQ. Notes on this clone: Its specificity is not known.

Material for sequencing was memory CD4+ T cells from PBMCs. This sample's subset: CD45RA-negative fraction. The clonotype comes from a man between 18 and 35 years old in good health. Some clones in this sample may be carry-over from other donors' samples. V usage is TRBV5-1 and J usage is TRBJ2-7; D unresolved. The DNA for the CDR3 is TGCGCCAGCAGCTTGGCCAACTCCTACGAGCAGTACTTC. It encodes CASSLANSYEQYF.